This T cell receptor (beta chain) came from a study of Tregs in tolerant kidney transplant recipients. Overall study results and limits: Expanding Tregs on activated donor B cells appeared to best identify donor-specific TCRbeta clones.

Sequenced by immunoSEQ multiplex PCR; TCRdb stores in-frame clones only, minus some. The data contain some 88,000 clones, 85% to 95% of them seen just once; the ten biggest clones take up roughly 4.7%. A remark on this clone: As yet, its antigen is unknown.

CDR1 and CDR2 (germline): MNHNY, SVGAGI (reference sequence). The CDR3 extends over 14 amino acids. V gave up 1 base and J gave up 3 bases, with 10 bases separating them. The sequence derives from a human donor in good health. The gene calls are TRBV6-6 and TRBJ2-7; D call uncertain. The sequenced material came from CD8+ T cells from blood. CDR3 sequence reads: CASSYYQTFYEQYF. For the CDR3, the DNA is TGTGCCAGCAGTTACTACCAAACCTTCTACGAGCAGTACTTC.